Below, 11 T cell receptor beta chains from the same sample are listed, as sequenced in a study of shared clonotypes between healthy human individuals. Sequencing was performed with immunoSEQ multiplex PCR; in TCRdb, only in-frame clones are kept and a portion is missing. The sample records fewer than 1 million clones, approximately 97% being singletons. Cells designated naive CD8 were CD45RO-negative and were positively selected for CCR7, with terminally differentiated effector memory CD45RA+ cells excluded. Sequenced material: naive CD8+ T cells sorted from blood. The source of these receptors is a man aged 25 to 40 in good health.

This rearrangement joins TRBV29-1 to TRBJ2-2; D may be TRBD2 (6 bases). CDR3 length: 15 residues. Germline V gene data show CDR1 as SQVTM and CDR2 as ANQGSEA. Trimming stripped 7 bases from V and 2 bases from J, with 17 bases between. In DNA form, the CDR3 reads TGCAGCGCTGGAGGGCACCTCGTAAACACCGGGGAGCTGTTTTTT. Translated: CSAGGHLVNTGELFF.

The CDR3 spells CASSNGQANYEQYF. In DNA, the CDR3 is TGCGCCAGCAGCAACGGACAGGCCAACTACGAGCAGTACTTC. The gene calls are TRBV5-1 and TRBJ2-7; 7 positions match TRBD1. After removal of 4 bases from V and 3 bases from J, the junction contained 7 bases not matched to a gene. The V gene's germline CDR1 is SGHRS and CDR2 YFSETQ. This CDR3 is built from 14 residues.

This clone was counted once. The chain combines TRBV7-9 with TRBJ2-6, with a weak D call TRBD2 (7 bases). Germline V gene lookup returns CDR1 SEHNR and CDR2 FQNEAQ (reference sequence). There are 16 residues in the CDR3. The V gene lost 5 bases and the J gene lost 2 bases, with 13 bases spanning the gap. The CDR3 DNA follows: TGTGCCAGCAGCACGACGGGGGGCCCTGGGGCCAACGTCCTGACTTTC. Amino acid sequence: CASSTTGGPGANVLTF.

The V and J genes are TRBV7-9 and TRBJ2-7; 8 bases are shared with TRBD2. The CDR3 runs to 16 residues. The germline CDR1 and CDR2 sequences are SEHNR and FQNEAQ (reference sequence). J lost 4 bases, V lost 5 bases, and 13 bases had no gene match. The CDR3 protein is CASSMSSGLEEYEQYF. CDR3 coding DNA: TGTGCCAGCAGCATGTCTAGCGGGCTGGAAGAGTACGAGCAGTACTTC.

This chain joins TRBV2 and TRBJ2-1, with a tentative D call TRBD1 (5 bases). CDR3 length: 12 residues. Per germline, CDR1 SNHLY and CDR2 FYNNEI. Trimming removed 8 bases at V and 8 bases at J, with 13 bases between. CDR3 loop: CASDGASDEQFF. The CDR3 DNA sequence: TGTGCCAGCGATGGGGCCTCGGATGAGCAGTTCTTC.

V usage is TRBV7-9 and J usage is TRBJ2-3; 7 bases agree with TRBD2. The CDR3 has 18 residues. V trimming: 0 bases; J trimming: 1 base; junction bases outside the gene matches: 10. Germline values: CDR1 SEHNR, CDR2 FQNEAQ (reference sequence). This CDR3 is CASSLATSVLSGTDTQYF. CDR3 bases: TGTGCCAGCAGCTTAGCTACTAGCGTTTTGAGCGGCACAGATACGCAGTATTTT.

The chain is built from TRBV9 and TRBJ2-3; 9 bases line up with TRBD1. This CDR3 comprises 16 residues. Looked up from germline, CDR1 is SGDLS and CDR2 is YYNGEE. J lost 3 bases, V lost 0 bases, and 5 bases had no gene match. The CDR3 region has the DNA TGTGCCAGCAGCGTAGACCATGGACAGGGGACAGATACGCAGTATTTT. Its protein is CASSVDHGQGTDTQYF.

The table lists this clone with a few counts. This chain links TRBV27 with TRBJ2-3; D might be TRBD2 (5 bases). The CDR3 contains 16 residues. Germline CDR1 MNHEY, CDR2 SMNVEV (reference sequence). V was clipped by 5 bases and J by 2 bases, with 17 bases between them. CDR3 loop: CASSTVARLPTDTQYF. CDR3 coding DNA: TGTGCCAGCAGTACGGTAGCCCGACTACCCACAGATACGCAGTATTTT.

CDR3 bases: TGTGCCAGCAGCTACTTGACTAGCGGGAGGAACGAGCAGTACTTC. It codes for CASSYLTSGRNEQYF. The gene calls are TRBV27 and TRBJ2-7, with TRBD2 identical over 13 bases. With 6 bases clipped from V and 5 bases from J, the junction kept 7 bases outside the gene matches. CDR3 length: 15 residues. Germline V gives CDR1 MNHEY, CDR2 SMNVEV (reference sequence).

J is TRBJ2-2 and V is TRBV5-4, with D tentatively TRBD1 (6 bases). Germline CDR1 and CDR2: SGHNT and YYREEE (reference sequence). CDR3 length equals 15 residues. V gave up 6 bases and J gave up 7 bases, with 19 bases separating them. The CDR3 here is CASTFDYRANGELFF. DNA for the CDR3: TGTGCCAGCACCTTTGACTACAGGGCTAACGGGGAGCTGTTTTTT.

The CDR3 bases are TGTGCCAGCAGCTTAGGACTTTTGGGTGAGCAGTTCTTC. Translated: CASSLGLLGEQFF. This chain connects TRBV11-3 to TRBJ2-1; D gene ambiguous. The ends were cut back, 1 base at V and 9 bases at J, with 10 bases in the middle. The CDR3 is 13 amino acids. Germline CDR1 reads SGHNT; CDR2 reads YENEEA. The full variable domain, completed using reference TRBV11-3 and TRBJ2-1, is EAGVVQSPRYKIIEKKQPVAFWCNPISGHNTLYWYLQNLGQGPELLIRYENEEAVDDSQLPKDRFSAERLKGVDSTLKIQPAELGDSAVYLCASSLGLLGEQFFGPGTRLTVL.